This T cell receptor (beta chain) was recovered during a study of blood T cell repertoires in COVID-19 (dated by TCRdb to 2020 to 2021). About the investigation overall: Collaborator samples came from the United States, Italy and Spain and covered acute and convalescent phases of COVID-19. The material from the prospective study consisted of cDNA or gDNA derived from T cells, B-cell-depleted T cells, or PBMCs. HLA class I and class II types, where available, came from metadata supplied by the sample provider rather than from assay-based typing. The sample metadata nearly always contained a de-identified subject ID, COVID-19 status, age in years and sex. The dataset comprised deeply sampled blood TCRbeta repertoires from subjects exposed to, actively infected with, or recovered from COVID-19. The repertoires were released in a freely available public database meant as a resource for research on the immune response to SARS-CoV-2. Samples came from the ongoing ImmuneRACE study (first 160 participants) plus 1,254 subjects from 6 global collaborators. General conclusions and limits of the study: The amount of clinical and demographic metadata varied by source and participant and was provided uncurated.

Turning to this clone: Its antigen is currently not known. The sample holds no much larger clone one base away, and base qualities are not on file.

Enrolling through a virtual design, the prospective study's participants ranged in age from about 18 to 89 years and lived across 24 United States geographic areas. Cohort assignment in the prospective study relied on participant-reported clinical history from a screening survey and a study questionnaire. A participant counted as exposed if, within 2 weeks of entering the study, that participant had been in contact with someone who had a PCR-confirmed or clinician-diagnosed COVID-19 case. Each participant in the prospective study had whole blood, serum and a nasopharyngeal or oropharyngeal swab collected by mobile phlebotomists. Participants in the prospective study had the option to provide additional blood draws and questionnaires over a roughly two-month period. Blood samples from the prospective study were shipped frozen or at room temperature prior to DNA extraction. TCRbeta CDR3 regions were amplified from genomic DNA using the immunoSEQ Assay, a bias-controlled multiplex PCR. On the authors' methods: Within the assay, amplification of reference gene primers was used to estimate how many nucleated cells each sample contained. Sequence reads were collapsed and filtered to measure the absolute abundance of every unique TCRbeta CDR3 rearrangement. For each sample, productive Simpson clonality was calculated as the square root of Simpson's diversity index over productive rearrangements. TCRdb provides this immuneACCESS table in a form limited to in-frame rearrangements. Some clones are lacking; in checked studies, under half of them reflect an unresolved V gene, and why the rest are absent is not known. D and trimming were read from the DNA, whereas the V and J calls and clone size are those reported in that table. The sample contains about 370,000 clones, more than 85% of them found a single time. Together, the top ten hold 0.7% to 0.95% of the sample.

The germline V gene (reference sequence) specifies LNHDA as CDR1 and SQIVND as CDR2. The CDR3 sequence holds 13 residues, the cysteine and phenylalanine included. Just CDR3 DNA is preserved here, 39 bases in frame from base 1. Clipping removes 5 bases from V and 8 bases from J, with 6 as the unmatched junction base count. The TCR comes from a woman aged 40 to 55 who had been exposed to COVID-19. The sequenced sample consisted of PBMCs or T cells enriched from blood (not recorded which). The receptor chain draws on TRBV19 and TRBJ2-4; 7 junctional bases match TRBD1. The CDR3 amino acid sequence is: CASSGAGGYIQYF. The DNA reads TGTGCCAGTAGTGGGGCAGGGGGTTACATTCAGTACTTC. Outside the CDR3, residues come from the reference TRBV19 and TRBJ2-4 proteins, so the full variable domain is: DGGITQSPKYLFRKEGQNVTLSCEQNLNHDAMYWYRQDPGQGLRLIYYSQIVNDFQKGDIAEGYSVSREKKESFPLTVTSAQKNPTAFYLCASSGAGGYIQYFGAGTRLSVL.